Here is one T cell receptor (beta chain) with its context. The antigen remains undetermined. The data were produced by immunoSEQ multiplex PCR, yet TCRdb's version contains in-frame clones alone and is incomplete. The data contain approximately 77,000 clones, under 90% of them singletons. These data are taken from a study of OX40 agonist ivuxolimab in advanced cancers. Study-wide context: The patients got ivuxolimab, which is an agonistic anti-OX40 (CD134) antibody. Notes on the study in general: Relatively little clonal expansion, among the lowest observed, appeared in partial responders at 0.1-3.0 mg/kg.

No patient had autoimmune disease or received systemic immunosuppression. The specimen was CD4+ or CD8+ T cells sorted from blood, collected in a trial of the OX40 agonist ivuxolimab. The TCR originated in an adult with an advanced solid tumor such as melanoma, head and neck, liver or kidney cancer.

CDR3 coding DNA: TGTGCCAGCAGCTTTCCTGGGACTAGCGGGAGGCCCGCCGGTCAGTACTTC. This codes for CASSFPGTSGRPAGQYF. V is TRBV5-4 and J is TRBJ2-7, with 15 bases identical to TRBD2. Germline-derived CDR1 and CDR2 are SGHNT and YYREEE (reference sequence). J lost 10 bases, V lost 2 bases, and 13 bases had no gene match. The CDR3 is 17 amino acids.